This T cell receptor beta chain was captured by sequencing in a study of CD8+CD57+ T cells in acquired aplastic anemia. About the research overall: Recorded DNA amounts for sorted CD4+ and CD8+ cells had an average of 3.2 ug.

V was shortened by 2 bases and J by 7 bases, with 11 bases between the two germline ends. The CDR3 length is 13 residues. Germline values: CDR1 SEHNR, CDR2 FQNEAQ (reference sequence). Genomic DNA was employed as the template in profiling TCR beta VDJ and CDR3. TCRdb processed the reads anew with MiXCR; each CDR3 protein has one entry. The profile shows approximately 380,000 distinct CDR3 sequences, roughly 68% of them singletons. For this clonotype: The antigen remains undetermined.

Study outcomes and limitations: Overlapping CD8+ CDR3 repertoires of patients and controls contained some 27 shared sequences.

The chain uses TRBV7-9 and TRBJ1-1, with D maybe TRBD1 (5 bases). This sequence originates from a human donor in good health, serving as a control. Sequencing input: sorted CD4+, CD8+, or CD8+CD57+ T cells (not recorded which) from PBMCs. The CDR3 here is CASSLQGVDEAFF. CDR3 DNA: TGTGCCAGCAGCTTACAGGGAGTTGATGAAGCTTTCTTT.